This T cell receptor beta chain was identified in a study of identical twins. Findings and caveats of the study: Analyses of zero insertions could be partly confounded by invariant MAIT and iNKT cells. The study found that models underestimated out-of-frame TCR alpha sharing in monozygotic twins.

TCRdb re-called the 5' RACE reads with MiXCR, one entry per CDR3 protein. The data contain 1.5 million to 2 million distinct CDR3 sequences, more than 30% of them singletons. Germline V gives CDR1 MNHEY, CDR2 SVGAGI. J was trimmed by 2 bases and V by 2 bases; bases with no gene match: 0. The CDR3 has 14 amino acids. There were only healthy Caucasians among the donors. This clonotype was seen a handful of times. The antigen is unknown. Sample: cord blood. The TCR originated in a newborn girl in good health. V is TRBV6-5 and J is TRBJ2-1; 7 nucleotides line up with TRBD2. The DNA for the CDR3 is TGTGCCAGCAGTTACGGGAGGGCCTACAATGAGCAGTTCTTC. This gives the protein CASSYGRAYNEQFF.